This T cell receptor beta chain came from a study of CD8+ T cells in alopecia areata. Study-wide points: Scalp samples also yield sequences of resident alphabeta T cells from normal skin.

The CDR3 is made up of 13 amino acids. Germline V gene data show CDR1 as MNHEY and CDR2 as SMNVEV (reference sequence). Trimming stripped 3 bases from V and 9 bases from J, with 9 bases between. Extracted RNA was reverse transcribed into cDNA, the sequencing template. Sequenced by immunoSEQ multiplex PCR; TCRdb stores in-frame clones only, minus some. The data contain more than 150,000 clones, around three fifths of them singletons. Remarks on this clone: Its target is unknown.

The chain combines TRBV27 with TRBJ1-6; D uncertain. The sample in question was CD4+ T cells sorted from blood, obtained at week 0. The source of this sequence is a human donor with alopecia areata. The CDR3 coding sequence is TGTGCCAGCAGTTTGGGCGTCCGTTCACCCCTCCACTTT. Protein product: CASSLGVRSPLHF.